This TCR beta chain came from a study of T cell responses to AZD1222 COVID-19 vaccine. A remark on this clone: The antigen is unknown.

The assay was immunoSEQ multiplex PCR, and TCRdb's table has in-frame clones only and misses some. The table shows roughly 130,000 clones, with around 90% occurring only once. Trimming took 10 bases from V and 7 from J; bases not matched to a gene: 9. Germline values: CDR1 LNHDA, CDR2 SQIVND (reference sequence). CDR3 size: 12 residues. Study-wide results and caveats: Elevations in Spike-specific TCR breadth and depth followed administration of two AZD1222 doses. Researchers report vaccine-associated CD4 TCRs spanning spike, with dominance at 160-218 and 743-854. A mostly white British donor set with more females was recruited, and clonal diversity was possibly underestimated. At study baseline, merely five or six AZD1222 recipients were seropositive.

This sequence was found in an adult in good health. J is TRBJ2-7 and V is TRBV19; 8 nucleotides align to TRBD2. Material: peripheral blood, obtained on day 0 of AZD1222 vaccination. The CDR3 nucleotides are TGTGCCACCTCTCCGGGGGGGCGTGAGCAGTACTTC. Translation: CATSPGGREQYF. The full variable domain, rest sourced from reference TRBV19 and TRBJ2-7, is DGGITQSPKYLFRKEGQNVTLSCEQNLNHDAMYWYRQDPGQGLRLIYYSQIVNDFQKGDIAEGYSVSREKKESFPLTVTSAQKNPTAFYLCATSPGGREQYFGPGTRLTVT.